These 29 T cell receptor beta chains came from one sample sequenced in a study of blood T cells in healthy people across ages (dated by TCRdb to the mid-2010s). The library was obtained by 5' RACE. Sequencing relied on an Illumina HiSeq 2500. The second PCR ran for roughly 6 to 11 cycles and used a J-beta primer mix along with a sample-barcoded 5' primer. Through fastp at Q25 and MiXCR, TCRdb rebuilt clones from the public reads, retaining in-frame beta chains. Duplicate CDR3 protein sequences are folded into a single record with the most common DNA and genes. The sample table holds approximately 940,000 distinct CDR3 sequences, of which 48% were seen once. About an eighth of the sample is in the top ten clones. Sample: blood. These receptors originate from a man aged 25-45 years in good health.

The chain couples TRBV4-1 to TRBJ2-1; unclear D gene. Germline V CDR1 and CDR2: MGHRA, YSYEKL. CDR3 length equals 16 residues. V lost 1 base to trimming and J lost 0 bases, with 10 bases between them. DNA of the CDR3: TGCGCCAGCAGCCAAGCAGACTTGTTCTCCTACAATGAGCAGTTCTTC. Protein sequence: CASSQADLFSYNEQFF.

This chain uses TRBV10-2 with TRBJ1-1; D is undetermined. V was cut by 4 bases and J by 5 bases, with 11 bases left in between. Looked up from germline, CDR1 is WSHSY and CDR2 is SAAADI. The CDR3 contains 13 residues. CDR3 loop: CASSVNTGTEAFF. In DNA, the CDR3 is TGCGCCAGCAGTGTGAACACGGGGACTGAAGCTTTCTTT.

The CDR3 region is CASAETGGVETQYF. CDR3 bases: TGTGCCAGCGCGGAGACGGGGGGTGTGGAGACCCAGTACTTC. J is TRBJ2-5 and V is TRBV11-2; 7 bases align to TRBD2. The CDR3 loop spans 14 amino acids. The germline CDR1 and CDR2 sequences are SGHAT and FQNNGV. The V and J ends lost 8 bases and 5 bases, in that order; junction bases with no gene match: 11. The whole variable domain, remainder taken from reference TRBV11-2 and TRBJ2-5, is EAGVAQSPRYKIIEKRQSVAFWCNPISGHATLYWYQQILGQGPKLLIQFQNNGVVDDSQLPKDRFSAERLKGVDSTLKIQPAKLEDSAVYLCASAETGGVETQYFGPGTRLLVL.

This clonotype was recorded a few times. This chain links TRBV29-1 with TRBJ1-5; D may be TRBD1 (5 bases). This CDR3 is 13 amino acids long. V gave up 5 bases and J gave up 2 bases, with 10 bases separating them. CDR1 SQVTM and CDR2 ANQGSEA come from the germline V gene. CDR3 sequence reads: CSVSRDGNQPQHF. DNA of the CDR3: TGCAGCGTTTCCCGGGACGGCAATCAGCCCCAGCATTTT.

The chain employs TRBV10-3 and TRBJ2-4; 11 bases fit TRBD1. The J call could be wrong; TRBJ2-7 is a better fit for the DNA end. The CDR3 runs 14 residues. Germline CDR1 reads ENHRY; CDR2 reads SYGVKD. The CDR3 loop reads CAIKGTGGLDEQYF. As DNA, the CDR3 is TGTGCCATCAAGGGGACAGGGGGACTCGACGAGCAGTACTTC.

The rearrangement uses TRBV20-1 and TRBJ1-4; possibly TRBD1 for D (6 bases). This CDR3 has 16 residues. Germline lookup yields CDR1 DFQATT and CDR2 SNEGSKA (reference sequence). V lost 7 bases to trimming and J lost 4 bases, with 22 bases between them. The CDR3 protein is CSDLSYGGIRNEKLFF. The CDR3 DNA follows: TGCAGTGACCTGTCATACGGGGGCATCCGTAATGAAAAACTGTTTTTT.

CDR3 residues: CSARLAGPQETQYF. The CDR3 nucleotides are TGCAGTGCTCGACTAGCGGGACCACAAGAGACCCAGTACTTC. V is TRBV20-1 and J is TRBJ2-5; 11 bases are a match to TRBD2. The CDR3 runs to 14 residues. The germline gives CDR1 DFQATT, CDR2 SNEGSKA (reference sequence). Unmatched junction bases numbered 4, after V lost 5 bases and J lost 2 bases.

In this sample, this clonotype turned up once. One end of the junction fails to match germline, which may point to a read error. V is TRBV10-3 and J is TRBJ2-3; D possibly corresponds to TRBD1 (7 bases). This CDR3 region has 13 residues. Germline V gene data show CDR1 as ENHRY and CDR2 as SYGVKD. The CDR3 spells CAIDREDTDAQYF. CDR3 DNA sequence: TGTGCCATCGACAGGGAGGACACAGATGCGCAGTATTTT.

The genes are TRBV30 and TRBJ1-1; TRBD1 agrees at 7 bases. The CDR3 spans 14 residues. Germline values: CDR1 GTSNPN, CDR2 SVGIG (reference sequence). Trimming took 4 bases from V and 1 from J; bases not matched to a gene: 6. The CDR3 DNA reads as TGTGCCTGGACACGTGGGACAGCGAACACTGAAGCTTTCTTT. Protein product: CAWTRGTANTEAFF.

This clonotype was observed a handful of times. This chain links TRBV7-9 with TRBJ1-2; a possible D gene is TRBD1 (5 bases). The CDR3 has 17 residues. CDR1 is SEHNR and CDR2 is FQNEAQ in the germline V gene (reference sequence). Trimming left V 1 base short and J 4 bases short, with 19 bases between. The DNA for the CDR3 is TGTGCCAGCAGCTTAGGGTACGACAGAGAGACTACCTATGGCTACACCTTC. It codes for CASSLGYDRETTYGYTF.

The chain employs TRBV9 and TRBJ1-3; D remains unclear. The germline CDR1 and CDR2 sequences are SGDLS and YYNGEE. The CDR3 contains 16 residues. Trimming removed 0 bases from V and 2 bases from J, with 12 bases in between. The CDR3 is CASSVDPQIAGNTIYF. CDR3 coding DNA: TGTGCCAGCAGCGTAGATCCTCAGATCGCTGGAAACACCATATATTTT. The complete variable domain, with remaining parts taken from reference TRBV9 and TRBJ1-3, reads DSGVTQTPKHLITATGQRVTLRCSPRSGDLSVYWYQQSLDQGLQFLIQYYNGEERAKGNILERFSAQQFPDLHSELNLSSLELGDSALYFCASSVDPQIAGNTIYFGEGSWLTVV.

J is TRBJ1-6 and V is TRBV7-2, with D maybe TRBD1 (6 bases). CDR1 and CDR2 (germline): SGHTA, FQGNSA. V lost 5 bases to trimming and J lost 9 bases, with 17 bases between them. The CDR3 runs to 15 residues. The DNA for the CDR3 is TGTGCCAGCAGCCATGGACCCAGCAGGGGTTCACCCCTCCACTTT. Translated, it gives CASSHGPSRGSPLHF.

The chain joins TRBV25-1 to TRBJ1-6; 10 bases match TRBD1. This CDR3 has 16 residues. J lost 7 bases, V lost 4 bases, and 7 bases had no gene match. In germline, CDR1 is MGHDK, CDR2 SYGVNS. The CDR3: CASSGDRGSLNSPLHF. CDR3 coding DNA: TGTGCCAGCAGTGGGGACAGGGGCTCCCTCAATTCACCCCTCCACTTT.

The chain couples TRBV11-3 to TRBJ2-7, with D uncertain. CDR1 is SGHNT, CDR2 YENEEA, per germline. The CDR3 has 14 amino acids. V lost 1 base and J 1 base, leaving 8 bases between the germline ends. The CDR3 DNA follows: TGTGCCAGCAGCTTAGTCGACAAATCCTACGAGCAGTACTTC. Translating gives CASSLVDKSYEQYF.

The gene calls are TRBV28 and TRBJ2-3; D possibly corresponds to TRBD1 (6 bases). This CDR3 contains 17 residues. Trimming took off 4 bases at V and 3 bases at J, with 20 bases between the two ends. Germline V gene sequence: CDR1 MDHEN, CDR2 SYDVKM. CDR3 nucleotide sequence: TGTGCCAGCAGTTCCCGACAGGCCAGACAATTAACAGATACGCAGTATTTT. As protein: CASSSRQARQLTDTQYF.

The chain carries TRBV3-1 and TRBJ2-1; D may match TRBD1 or TRBD2 (5 bases each). CDR3 length: 12 amino acids. CDR1 LGHDT and CDR2 YNNKEL come from the germline V gene (reference sequence). Trimming shortened V by 4 bases and J by 14 bases, and 15 bases separated the two germline ends. The CDR3 is CASSPSGQGEFF. In DNA, the CDR3 is TGTGCCAGCAGCCCCTCGGGGCAGGGTGAGTTCTTC.

The chain couples TRBV7-2 to TRBJ2-5; 8 nucleotides agree with TRBD1. Per germline, CDR1 SGHTA and CDR2 FQGNSA. The CDR3 has 15 residues. J lost 4 bases, V lost 5 bases, and 9 bases had no gene match. The CDR3 region has the DNA TGTGCCAGCAGCCCGACAGGGGCGGCGCGAGAGACCCAGTACTTC. Protein: CASSPTGAARETQYF. Variable domain in full (rest from reference TRBV7-2 and TRBJ2-5): GAGVSQSPSNKVTEKGKDVELRCDPISGHTALYWYRQSLGQGLEFLIYFQGNSAPDKSGLPSDRFSAERTGGSVSTLTIQRTQQEDSAVYLCASSPTGAARETQYFGPGTRLLVL.

The V gene is TRBV20-1, the J gene TRBJ1-2; perhaps TRBD1 as D (5 bases). CDR3 length equals 15 residues. Per germline, CDR1 DFQATT and CDR2 SNEGSKA (reference sequence). V lost 2 bases and J lost 3, with 16 bases in between. Written as DNA, the CDR3 is TGCAGTGCTAGATTACCCGGTGGAGGGGACTATGGCTACACCTTC. Translated: CSARLPGGGDYGYTF.

In this sample, this clonotype turned up a few times. The rearrangement joins TRBV12-3 or TRBV12-4 to TRBJ2-1, with TRBD1 as a possible D gene (6 bases). V lost 6 bases and J 4 bases, leaving 16 bases between the germline ends. The CDR3 is made up of 15 amino acids. The CDR3: CASRSDSAVYNEQFF. The CDR3 nucleotides read TGTGCCAGCAGATCGGACAGCGCAGTATACAATGAGCAGTTCTTC.

This sequence joins TRBV20-1 and TRBJ2-1; maybe TRBD2 (6 bases). Trimming removed 3 bases from V and 0 bases from J, with 9 bases in between. CDR1 and CDR2 from the germline V gene are DFQATT and SNEGSKA (reference sequence). The CDR3 is 14 amino acids. The DNA of the CDR3 is TGCAGTGCTAGTACGGGGGTCTCCTACAATGAGCAGTTCTTC. It codes for CSASTGVSYNEQFF.

This clonotype was detected only a few times. The chain recombines TRBV12-3 or TRBV12-4 with TRBJ2-3; D is unclear. This CDR3 has 14 residues. V dropped 8 bases and J dropped 2 bases, with 14 bases sitting between them. The CDR3 sequence is CASALDRPTDTQYF. The CDR3 DNA is TGTGCCAGCGCCCTCGATAGACCCACAGATACGCAGTATTTT.

The chain links TRBV5-1 to TRBJ2-3, with D perhaps matching TRBD1 (6 bases). The CDR3 sequence is 14 residues long. Per germline, CDR1 SGHRS and CDR2 YFSETQ. Trimming removed 7 bases from V and 1 base from J, with 13 bases in between. CDR3 amino acids: CASGSQGGTDTQYF. The CDR3 nucleotides are TGCGCCAGCGGATCACAGGGAGGCACAGATACGCAGTATTTT.

V is TRBV7-2 and J is TRBJ2-4; D is perhaps TRBD1 (5 bases). The J call may be in error: the DNA end matches TRBJ2-7 better. This CDR3 region has 13 residues. The germline V gene encodes CDR1 SGHTA and CDR2 FQGNSA. DNA of the CDR3: TGTGCCAGTAATACAGGAGTCTCCTACGAGCAGTACTTC. Amino acids: CASNTGVSYEQYF.

This clonotype was seen more than once but under ten times. V gene TRBV12-3 or TRBV12-4 combines with J gene TRBJ2-3, with 8 nucleotides matching TRBD1. The CDR3 has 17 residues. V trimming: 1 base; J trimming: 1 base; junction bases outside the gene matches: 7. CDR3 coding DNA: TGTGCCAGCAGTTTAGGTGTGGGACAGGTGGGCACAGATACGCAGTATTTT. This encodes CASSLGVGQVGTDTQYF.

The rearrangement uses TRBV4-3 and TRBJ2-1; 9 bases fit TRBD2. The CDR3 extends over 15 amino acids. Germline V gene sequence: CDR1 LGHNA, CDR2 YSLEER. V was clipped by 0 bases and J by 9 bases; unmatched bases: 6. This CDR3 reads CASSQDPSGECEQFF. The CDR3, as DNA: TGCGCCAGCAGCCAAGATCCTAGCGGGGAATGTGAGCAGTTCTTC.

The chain is built from TRBV6-1 and TRBJ1-5; TRBD1 aligns across 11 bases. V lost 7 bases, J lost 2 bases, and 7 bases stayed unmatched. Germline V gene sequence: CDR1 MNHNS, CDR2 SASEGT. This CDR3 is built from 16 residues. CDR3: CASTGTGGYRNQPQHF. The CDR3 DNA reads as TGTGCCAGCACGGGGACAGGGGGATATCGCAATCAGCCCCAGCATTTT.

This clonotype came up a few times. This chain links TRBV6-2 or TRBV6-3 with TRBJ1-6; 9 positions agree with TRBD1. Germline loops: CDR1 MNHEY, CDR2 SVGEGT. Trimming took 7 bases from V and 9 from J; bases not matched to a gene: 7. The CDR3 totals 14 residues. DNA of the CDR3: TGTGCCAGCACCGAGAGGACAGGGGTTTCACCCCTCCACTTT. Translation: CASTERTGVSPLHF.

V usage is TRBV20-1 and J usage is TRBJ2-1; 8 bases align to TRBD1. CDR3 length equals 13 residues. Germline CDR1 reads DFQATT; CDR2 reads SNEGSKA (reference sequence). The ends lost 5 bases at V and 4 bases at J; junction bases unmatched: 4. CDR3 region: CSAEGQVYNEQFF. CDR3 sequence (DNA): TGCAGTGCTGAGGGACAGGTGTACAATGAGCAGTTCTTC.

The CDR3 loop reads CASKREHTDTQYF. DNA for the CDR3: TGTGCCAGCAAGCGGGAACATACAGATACGCAGTATTTT. The chain has TRBV2 and TRBJ2-3; 7 nucleotides match TRBD2. Looked up from germline, CDR1 is SNHLY and CDR2 is FYNNEI. The trim removed 7 bases at V and 3 bases at J, leaving 4 bases unmatched. The CDR3 loop spans 13 amino acids.